This T cell receptor beta chain was captured in a study of graft-versus-host responses after intestinal transplantation. As concerns this clone: The target antigen is unknown.

The CDR3 totals 14 residues. V lost 4 bases and J lost 8; bases outside the gene matches: 7. Germline V gene sequence: CDR1 MRHNA, CDR2 SNTAGT. The assay was immunoSEQ multiplex PCR, and TCRdb's table has in-frame clones only and misses some. This table has under 100,000 clones, approximately 92% appearing once. The receptor was isolated from a human donor who was the organ donor for an intestinal transplant. The genes are TRBV6-4 and TRBJ2-1; 8 nucleotides agree with TRBD2. The sequences come from unstimulated CD8+ T cells sorted from spleen or lymph node cells, collected before transplant. DNA of the CDR3: TGTGCCAGCAGTGTTGCAGGGACTAGGGATGAGCAGTTCTTC. It translates to CASSVAGTRDEQFF.